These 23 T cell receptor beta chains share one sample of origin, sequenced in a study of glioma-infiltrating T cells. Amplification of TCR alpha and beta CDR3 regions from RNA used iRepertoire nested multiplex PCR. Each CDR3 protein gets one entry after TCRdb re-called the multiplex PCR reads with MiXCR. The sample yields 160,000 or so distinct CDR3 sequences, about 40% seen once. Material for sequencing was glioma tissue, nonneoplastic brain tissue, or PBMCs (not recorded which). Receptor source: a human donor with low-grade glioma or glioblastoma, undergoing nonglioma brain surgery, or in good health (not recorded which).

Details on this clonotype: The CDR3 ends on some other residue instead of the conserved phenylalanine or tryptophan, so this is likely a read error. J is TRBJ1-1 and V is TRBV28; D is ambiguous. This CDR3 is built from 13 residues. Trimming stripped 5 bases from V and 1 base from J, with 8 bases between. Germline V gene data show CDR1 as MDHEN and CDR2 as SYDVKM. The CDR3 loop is CASSGQRNTEAFL. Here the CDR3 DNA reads TGTGCCAGCAGTGGGCAGCGGAACACTGAAGCTTTCCTT.

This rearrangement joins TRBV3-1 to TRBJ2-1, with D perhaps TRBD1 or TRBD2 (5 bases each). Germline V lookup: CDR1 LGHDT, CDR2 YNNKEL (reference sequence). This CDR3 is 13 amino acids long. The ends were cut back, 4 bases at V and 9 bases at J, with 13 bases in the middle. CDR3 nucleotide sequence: TGTGCCAGCAGCCTCTTTGGGACCAGTGAGCAGTTCTTC. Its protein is CASSLFGTSEQFF.

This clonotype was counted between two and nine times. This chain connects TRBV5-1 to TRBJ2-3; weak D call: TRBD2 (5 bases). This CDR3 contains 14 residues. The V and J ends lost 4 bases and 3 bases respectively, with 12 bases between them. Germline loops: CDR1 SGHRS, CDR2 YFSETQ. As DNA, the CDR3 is TGCGCCAGCAGCCGGAGCGGCCAGACAGATACGCAGTATTTT. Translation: CASSRSGQTDTQYF.

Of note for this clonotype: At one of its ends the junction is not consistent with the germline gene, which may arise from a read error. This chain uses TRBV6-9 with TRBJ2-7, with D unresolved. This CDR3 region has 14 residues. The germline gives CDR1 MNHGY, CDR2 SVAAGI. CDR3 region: CASIYSTWIYEQYF. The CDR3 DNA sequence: TGTGCCAGCATTTATTCGACATGGATCTACGAGCAGTACTTC.

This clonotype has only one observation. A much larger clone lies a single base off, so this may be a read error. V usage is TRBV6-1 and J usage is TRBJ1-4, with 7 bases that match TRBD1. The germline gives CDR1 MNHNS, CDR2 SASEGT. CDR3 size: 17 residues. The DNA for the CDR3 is TGTACCAGCAGTCGGCCTCCAGGACAGGCAACTAATGAAAAACTGTTTTTT. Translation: CTSSRPPGQATNEKLFF.

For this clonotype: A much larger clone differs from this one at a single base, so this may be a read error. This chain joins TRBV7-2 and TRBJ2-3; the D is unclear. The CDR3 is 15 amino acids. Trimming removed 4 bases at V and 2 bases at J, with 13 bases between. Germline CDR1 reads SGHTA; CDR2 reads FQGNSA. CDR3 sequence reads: CASSSARSTTDTQYF. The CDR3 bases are TGTGCCAGCAGCTCCGCCCGGAGTACCACAGATACGCAGTATTTT.

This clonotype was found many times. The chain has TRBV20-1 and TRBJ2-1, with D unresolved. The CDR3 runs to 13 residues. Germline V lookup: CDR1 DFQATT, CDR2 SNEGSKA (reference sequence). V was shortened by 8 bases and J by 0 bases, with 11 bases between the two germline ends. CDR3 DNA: TGCAGTTCGAAAGGAGCCTCCTACAATGAGCAGTTCTTC. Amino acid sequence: CSSKGASYNEQFF.

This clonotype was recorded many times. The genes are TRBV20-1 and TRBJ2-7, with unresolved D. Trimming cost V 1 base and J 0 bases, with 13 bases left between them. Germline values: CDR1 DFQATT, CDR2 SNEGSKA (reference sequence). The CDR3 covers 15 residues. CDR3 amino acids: CSARALRASSYEQYF. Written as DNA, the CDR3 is TGCAGTGCTAGAGCCCTGCGCGCTAGCTCCTACGAGCAGTACTTC.

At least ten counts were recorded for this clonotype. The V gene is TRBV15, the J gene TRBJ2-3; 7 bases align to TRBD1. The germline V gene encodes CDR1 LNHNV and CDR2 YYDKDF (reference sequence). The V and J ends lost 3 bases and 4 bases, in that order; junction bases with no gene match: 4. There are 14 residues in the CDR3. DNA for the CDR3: TGTGCCACCAGCAGCAGGGGGTATCCAGATACGCAGTATTTT. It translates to CATSSRGYPDTQYF.

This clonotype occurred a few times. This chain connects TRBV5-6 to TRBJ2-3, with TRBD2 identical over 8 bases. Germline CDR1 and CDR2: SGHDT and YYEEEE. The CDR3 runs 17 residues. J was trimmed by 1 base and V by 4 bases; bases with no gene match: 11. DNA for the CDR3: TGTGCCAGCAGCCGGGGGGGAATAAAGAAACGCACAGATACGCAGTATTTT. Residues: CASSRGGIKKRTDTQYF.

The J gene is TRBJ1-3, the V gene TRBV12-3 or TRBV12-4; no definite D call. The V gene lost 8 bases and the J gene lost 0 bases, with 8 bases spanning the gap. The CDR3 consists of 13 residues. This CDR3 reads CASGRVSGNTIYF. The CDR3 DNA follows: TGTGCCAGCGGCCGCGTCTCTGGAAACACCATATATTTT.

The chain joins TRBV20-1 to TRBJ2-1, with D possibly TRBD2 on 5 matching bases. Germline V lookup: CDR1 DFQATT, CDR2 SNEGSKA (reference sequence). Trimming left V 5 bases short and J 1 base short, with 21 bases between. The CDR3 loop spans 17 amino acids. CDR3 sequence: CSASSGKGYGSYNEQFF. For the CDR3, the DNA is TGCAGTGCTTCCAGCGGTAAAGGTTATGGGTCCTACAATGAGCAGTTCTTC.

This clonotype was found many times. The CDR3 is CASRTKGSGNTIYF. The CDR3 DNA is TGTGCCAGCAGGACAAAAGGGAGCGGAAACACCATATATTTT. J is TRBJ1-3 and V is TRBV6-1; the D is unclear. Germline-derived CDR1 and CDR2 are MNHNS and SASEGT. Deletions cut 6 bases from V and 4 bases from J, with 13 bases between. The CDR3 has 14 amino acids.

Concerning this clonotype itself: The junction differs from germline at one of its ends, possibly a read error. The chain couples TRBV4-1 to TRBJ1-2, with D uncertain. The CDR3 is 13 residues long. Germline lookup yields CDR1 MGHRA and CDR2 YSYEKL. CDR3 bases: TGCGCCAGCAGCCAAGATTTAGCGGTTGGCAACACCTTC. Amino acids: CASSQDLAVGNTF.

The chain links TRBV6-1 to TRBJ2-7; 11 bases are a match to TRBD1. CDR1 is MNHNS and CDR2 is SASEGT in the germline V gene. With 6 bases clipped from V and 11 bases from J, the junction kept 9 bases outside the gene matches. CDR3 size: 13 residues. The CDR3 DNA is TGTGCCAGCAGAGCGGGACAGGGGGGGGAGAAGTACTTC. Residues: CASRAGQGGEKYF.

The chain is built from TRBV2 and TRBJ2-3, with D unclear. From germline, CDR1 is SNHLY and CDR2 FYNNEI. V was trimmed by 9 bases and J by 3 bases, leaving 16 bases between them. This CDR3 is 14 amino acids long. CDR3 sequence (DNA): TGTGCCAGTACAGAGAAATCTCAAACAGATACGCAGTATTTT. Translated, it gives CASTEKSQTDTQYF. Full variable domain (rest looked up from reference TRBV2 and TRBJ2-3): EPEVTQTPSHQVTQMGQEVILRCVPISNHLYFYWYRQILGQKVEFLVSFYNNEISEKSEIFDDQFSVERPDGSNFTLKIRSTKLEDSAMYFCASTEKSQTDTQYFGPGTRLTVL.

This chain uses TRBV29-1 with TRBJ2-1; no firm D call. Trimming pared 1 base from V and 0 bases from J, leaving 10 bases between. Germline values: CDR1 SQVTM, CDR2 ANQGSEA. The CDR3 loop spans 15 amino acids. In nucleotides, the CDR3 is TGCAGCGTTGAAGGGAGCGATGGCTCCTACAATGAGCAGTTCTTC. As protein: CSVEGSDGSYNEQFF.

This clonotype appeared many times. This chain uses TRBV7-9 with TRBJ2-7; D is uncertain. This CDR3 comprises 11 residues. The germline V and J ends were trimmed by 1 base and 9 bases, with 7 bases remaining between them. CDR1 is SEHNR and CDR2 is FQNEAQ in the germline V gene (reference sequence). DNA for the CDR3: TGTGCCAGCAGCTTAGAACTCGGGCAGTACTTC. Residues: CASSLELGQYF.

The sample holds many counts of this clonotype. CDR3 in amino acids: CASTQDPRSEQYF. The CDR3 region has the DNA TGTGCCAGCACCCAGGACCCCCGGAGCGAGCAGTACTTC. The chain couples TRBV28 to TRBJ2-7, with D unresolved. V was pared by 7 bases and J by 6 bases, with 16 bases between. The CDR3 is made up of 13 amino acids. Germline CDR1 and CDR2: MDHEN and SYDVKM. The complete variable domain, with remaining parts taken from reference TRBV28 and TRBJ2-7, reads DVKVTQSSRYLVKRTGEKVFLECVQDMDHENMFWYRQDPGLGLRLIYFSYDVKMKEKGDIPEGYSVSREKKERFSLILESASTNQTSMYLCASTQDPRSEQYFGPGTRLTVT.

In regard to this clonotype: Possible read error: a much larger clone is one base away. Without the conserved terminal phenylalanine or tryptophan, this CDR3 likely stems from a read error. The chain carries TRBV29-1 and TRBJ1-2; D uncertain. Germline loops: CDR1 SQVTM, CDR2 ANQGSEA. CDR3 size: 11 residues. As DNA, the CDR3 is TGCAGTGTCGTGAGCGGGTGGGGCTACACCTTA. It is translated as CSVVSGWGYTL.

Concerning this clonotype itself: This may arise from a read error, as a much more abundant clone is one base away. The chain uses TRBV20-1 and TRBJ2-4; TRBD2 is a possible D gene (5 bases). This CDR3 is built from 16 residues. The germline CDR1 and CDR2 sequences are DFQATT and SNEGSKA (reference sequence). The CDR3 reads CSARSDPPLAKNVQYF. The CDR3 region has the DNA TGCAGTGCTAGATCGGACCCACCGCTAGCCAAAAACGTTCAGTACTTC.

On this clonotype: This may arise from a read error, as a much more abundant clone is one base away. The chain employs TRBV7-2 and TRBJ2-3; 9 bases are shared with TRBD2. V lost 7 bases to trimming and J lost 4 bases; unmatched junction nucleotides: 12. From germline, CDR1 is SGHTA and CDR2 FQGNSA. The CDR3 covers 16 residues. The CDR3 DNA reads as TGTGCCAGCAACGAGAATAGCGGGAGCTCGGCAGATACGCAGTATTTT. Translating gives CASNENSGSSADTQYF.

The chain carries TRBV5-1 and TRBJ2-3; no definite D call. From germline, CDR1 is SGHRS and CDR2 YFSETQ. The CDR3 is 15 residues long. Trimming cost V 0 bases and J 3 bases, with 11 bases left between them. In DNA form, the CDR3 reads TGCGCCAGCAGCTTGGAGATAGCCCCAACAGATACGCAGTATTTT. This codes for CASSLEIAPTDTQYF.